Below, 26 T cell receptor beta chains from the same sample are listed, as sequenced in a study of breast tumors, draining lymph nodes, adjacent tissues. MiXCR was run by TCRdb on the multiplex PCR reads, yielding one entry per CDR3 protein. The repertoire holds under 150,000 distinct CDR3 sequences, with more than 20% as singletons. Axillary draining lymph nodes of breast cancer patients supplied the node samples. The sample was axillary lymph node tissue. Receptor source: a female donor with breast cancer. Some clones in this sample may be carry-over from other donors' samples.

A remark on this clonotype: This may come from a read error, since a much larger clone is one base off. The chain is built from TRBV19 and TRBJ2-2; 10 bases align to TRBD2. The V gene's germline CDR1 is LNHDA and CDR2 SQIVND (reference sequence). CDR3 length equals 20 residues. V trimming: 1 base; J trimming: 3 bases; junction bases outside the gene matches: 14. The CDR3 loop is CASSIGAVGASGSYTGELFF. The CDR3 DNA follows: TGTGCCAGTAGTATAGGGGCGGTTGGGGCTAGCGGGAGTTACACCGGGGAGCTGTTTTTT.

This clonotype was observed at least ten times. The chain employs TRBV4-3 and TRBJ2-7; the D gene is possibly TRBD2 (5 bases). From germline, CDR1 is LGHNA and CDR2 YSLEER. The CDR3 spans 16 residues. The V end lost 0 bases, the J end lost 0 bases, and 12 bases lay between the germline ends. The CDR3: CASSQDASGYSYEQYF. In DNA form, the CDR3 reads TGCGCCAGCAGCCAAGACGCCAGCGGATACTCCTACGAGCAGTACTTC.

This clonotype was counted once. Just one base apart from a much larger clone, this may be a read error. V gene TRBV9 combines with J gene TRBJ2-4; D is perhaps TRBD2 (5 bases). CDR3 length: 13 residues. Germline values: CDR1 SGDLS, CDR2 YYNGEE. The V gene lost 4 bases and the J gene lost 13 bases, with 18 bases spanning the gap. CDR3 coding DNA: TGTGCCAGCAGCCTAGGACTGTACAATGAGCAGTACTTC. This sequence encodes CASSLGLYNEQYF.

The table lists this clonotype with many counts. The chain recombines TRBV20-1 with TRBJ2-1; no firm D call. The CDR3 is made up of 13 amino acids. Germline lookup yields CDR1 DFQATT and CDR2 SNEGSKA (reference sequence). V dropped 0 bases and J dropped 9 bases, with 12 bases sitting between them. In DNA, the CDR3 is TGCAGTGCTAGAGACCCCTCATTTGGTGAGCAGTTCTTC. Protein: CSARDPSFGEQFF.

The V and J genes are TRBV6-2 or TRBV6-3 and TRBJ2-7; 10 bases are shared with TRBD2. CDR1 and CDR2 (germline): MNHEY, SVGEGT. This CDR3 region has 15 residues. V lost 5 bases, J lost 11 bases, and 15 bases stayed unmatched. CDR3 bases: TGTGCCAGCAGTCACGAGGCTAGCGGGAGCAAGGGCAAGTACTTC. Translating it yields CASSHEASGSKGKYF.

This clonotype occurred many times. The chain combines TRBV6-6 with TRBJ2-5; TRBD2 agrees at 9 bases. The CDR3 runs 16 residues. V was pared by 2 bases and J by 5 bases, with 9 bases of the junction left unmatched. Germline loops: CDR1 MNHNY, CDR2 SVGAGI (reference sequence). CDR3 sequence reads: CASSYDWGTSSETQYF. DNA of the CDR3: TGTGCCAGCAGTTACGACTGGGGGACTAGCTCGGAGACCCAGTACTTC.

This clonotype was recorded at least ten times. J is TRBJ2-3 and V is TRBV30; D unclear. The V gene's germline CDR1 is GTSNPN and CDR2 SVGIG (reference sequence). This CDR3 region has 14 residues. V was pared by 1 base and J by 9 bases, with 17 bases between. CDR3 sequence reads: CAWSATGSTVTQYF. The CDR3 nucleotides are TGTGCCTGGAGTGCTACGGGTAGCACAGTCACGCAGTATTTT.

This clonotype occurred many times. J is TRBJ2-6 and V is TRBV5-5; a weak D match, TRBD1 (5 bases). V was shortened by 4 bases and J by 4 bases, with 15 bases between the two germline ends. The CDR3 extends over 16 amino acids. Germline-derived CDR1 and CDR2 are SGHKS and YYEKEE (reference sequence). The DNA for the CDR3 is TGTGCCAGCAGCCCTGGTGGGGCTTCGGGGGCCAACGTCCTGACTTTC. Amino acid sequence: CASSPGGASGANVLTF. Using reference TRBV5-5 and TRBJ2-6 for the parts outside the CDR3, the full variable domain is DAGVTQSPTHLIKTRGQQVTLRCSPISGHKSVSWYQQVLGQGPQFIFQYYEKEERGRGNFPDRFSARQFPNYSSELNVNALLLGDSALYLCASSPGGASGANVLTFGAGSRLTVL.

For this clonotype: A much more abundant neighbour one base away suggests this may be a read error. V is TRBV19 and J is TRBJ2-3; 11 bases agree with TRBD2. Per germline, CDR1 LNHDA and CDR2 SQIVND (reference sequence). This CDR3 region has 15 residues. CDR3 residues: CASKGTSGRGDAQYF. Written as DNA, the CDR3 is TGTGCCAGTAAGGGCACTAGCGGGAGAGGAGATGCGCAGTATTTT.

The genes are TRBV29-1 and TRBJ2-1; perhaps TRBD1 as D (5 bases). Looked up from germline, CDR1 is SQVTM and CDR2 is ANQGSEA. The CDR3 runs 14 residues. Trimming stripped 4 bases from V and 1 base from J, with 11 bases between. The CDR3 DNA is TGCAGCGTTGGAAGGGGCGATTCCTACAATGAGCAGTTCTTC. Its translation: CSVGRGDSYNEQFF.

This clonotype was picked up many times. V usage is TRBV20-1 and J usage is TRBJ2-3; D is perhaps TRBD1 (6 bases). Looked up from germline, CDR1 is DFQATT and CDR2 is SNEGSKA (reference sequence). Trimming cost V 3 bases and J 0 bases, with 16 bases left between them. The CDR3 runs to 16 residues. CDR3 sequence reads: CSASTTGTPSTDTQYF. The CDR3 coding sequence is TGCAGTGCTAGCACAACCGGGACACCCAGCACAGATACGCAGTATTTT.

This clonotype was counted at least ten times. The CDR3 protein is CSAMAGVETQYF. Here the CDR3 DNA reads TGCAGTGCTATGGCGGGAGTAGAGACCCAGTACTTC. The chain combines TRBV20-1 with TRBJ2-5, with 7 bases identical to TRBD2. The germline CDR1 and CDR2 sequences are DFQATT and SNEGSKA (reference sequence). The CDR3 length is 12 residues. V lost 4 bases and J lost 4; bases outside the gene matches: 3.

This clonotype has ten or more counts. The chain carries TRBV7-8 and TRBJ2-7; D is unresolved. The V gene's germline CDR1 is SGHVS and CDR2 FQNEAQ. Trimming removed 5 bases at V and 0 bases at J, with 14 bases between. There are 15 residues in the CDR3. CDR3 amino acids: CASSLTDFTSYEQYF. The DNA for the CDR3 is TGTGCCAGCAGCCTGACCGACTTTACCTCCTACGAGCAGTACTTC.

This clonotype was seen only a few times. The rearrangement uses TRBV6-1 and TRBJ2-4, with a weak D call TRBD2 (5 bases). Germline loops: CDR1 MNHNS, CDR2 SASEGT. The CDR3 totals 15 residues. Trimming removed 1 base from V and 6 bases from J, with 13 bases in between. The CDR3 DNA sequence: TGTGCCAGCAGTGAAGTGGTGGGAGCGGTAAACATTCAGTACTTC. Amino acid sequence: CASSEVVGAVNIQYF.

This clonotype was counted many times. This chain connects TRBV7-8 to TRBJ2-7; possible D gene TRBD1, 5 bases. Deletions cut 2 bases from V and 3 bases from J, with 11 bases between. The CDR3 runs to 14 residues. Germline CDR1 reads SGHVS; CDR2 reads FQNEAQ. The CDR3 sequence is CASSLRGSGYEQYF. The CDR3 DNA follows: TGTGCCAGCAGCTTAAGGGGATCTGGCTACGAGCAGTACTTC. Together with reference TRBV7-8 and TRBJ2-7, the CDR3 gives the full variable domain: GAGVSQSPRYKVAKRGQDVALRCDPISGHVSLFWYQQALGQGPEFLTYFQNEAQLDKSGLPSDRFFAERPEGSVSTLKIQRTQQEDSAVYLCASSLRGSGYEQYFGPGTRLTVT.

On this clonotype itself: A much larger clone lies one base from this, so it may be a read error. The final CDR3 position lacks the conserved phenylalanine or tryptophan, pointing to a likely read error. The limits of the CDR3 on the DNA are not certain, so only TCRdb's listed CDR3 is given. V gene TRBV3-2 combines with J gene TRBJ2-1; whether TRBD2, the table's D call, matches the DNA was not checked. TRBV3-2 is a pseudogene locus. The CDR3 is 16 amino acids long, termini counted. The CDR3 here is CASSHGLAGTDNEQFL.

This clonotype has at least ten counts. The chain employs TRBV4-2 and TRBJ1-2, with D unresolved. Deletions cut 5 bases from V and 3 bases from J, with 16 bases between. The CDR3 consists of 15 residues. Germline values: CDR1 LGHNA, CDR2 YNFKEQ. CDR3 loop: CASSSTRTGDYGYTF. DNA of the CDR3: TGTGCCAGCAGCTCAACTCGGACCGGGGACTATGGCTACACCTTC.

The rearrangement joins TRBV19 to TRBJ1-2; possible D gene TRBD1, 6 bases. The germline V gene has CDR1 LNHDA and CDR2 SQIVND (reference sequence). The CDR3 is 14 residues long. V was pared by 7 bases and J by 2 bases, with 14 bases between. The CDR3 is CASTIGGTNYGYTF. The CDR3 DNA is TGTGCCAGTACCATAGGGGGAACCAACTATGGCTACACCTTC.

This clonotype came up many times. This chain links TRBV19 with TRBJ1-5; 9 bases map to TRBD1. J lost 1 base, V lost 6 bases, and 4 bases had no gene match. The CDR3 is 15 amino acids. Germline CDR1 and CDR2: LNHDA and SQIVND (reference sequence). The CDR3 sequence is CASRDRGRSNQPQHF. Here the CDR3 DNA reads TGTGCCAGTAGGGACAGGGGACGGAGCAATCAGCCCCAGCATTTT. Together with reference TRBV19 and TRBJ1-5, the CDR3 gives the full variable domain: DGGITQSPKYLFRKEGQNVTLSCEQNLNHDAMYWYRQDPGQGLRLIYYSQIVNDFQKGDIAEGYSVSREKKESFPLTVTSAQKNPTAFYLCASRDRGRSNQPQHFGDGTRLSIL.

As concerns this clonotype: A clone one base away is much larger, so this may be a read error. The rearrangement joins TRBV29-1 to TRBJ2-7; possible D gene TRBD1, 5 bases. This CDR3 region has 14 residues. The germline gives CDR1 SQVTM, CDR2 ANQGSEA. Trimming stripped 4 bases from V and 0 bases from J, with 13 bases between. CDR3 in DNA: TGCAGCGTTGGCGACAGTACAAGCTCCTACGAGCAGTACTTC. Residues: CSVGDSTSSYEQYF.

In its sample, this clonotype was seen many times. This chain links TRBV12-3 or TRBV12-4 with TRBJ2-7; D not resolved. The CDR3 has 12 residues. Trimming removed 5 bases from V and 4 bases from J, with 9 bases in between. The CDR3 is CASSNGPYEQYF. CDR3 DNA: TGTGCCAGCAGTAATGGGCCGTACGAGCAGTACTTC.

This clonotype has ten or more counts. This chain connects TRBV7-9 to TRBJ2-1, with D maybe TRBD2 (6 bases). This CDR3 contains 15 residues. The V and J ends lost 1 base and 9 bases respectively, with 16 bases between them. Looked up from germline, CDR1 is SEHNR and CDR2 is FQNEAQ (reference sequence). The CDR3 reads CASSLELGGWGEQFF. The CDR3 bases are TGTGCCAGCAGCTTAGAACTTGGAGGGTGGGGTGAGCAGTTCTTC.

This CDR3 is CASSQGSRNEQFF. The CDR3 coding sequence is TGTGCCAGCAGCCAAGGGAGCCGAAATGAGCAGTTCTTC. The rearrangement joins TRBV3-1 to TRBJ2-1; D ambiguous. The germline gives CDR1 LGHDT, CDR2 YNNKEL (reference sequence). The CDR3 totals 13 residues. V was cut by 1 base and J by 7 bases, with 8 bases left in between.

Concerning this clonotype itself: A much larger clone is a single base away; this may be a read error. The CDR3 reads CASSQARNTDTQYF. CDR3 bases: TGTGCCAGCAGCCAAGCCAGGAACACAGATACGCAGTATTTT. The rearrangement links TRBV3-1 to TRBJ2-3, with D unclear. V lost 1 base, J lost 2 bases, and 7 bases lay in between. CDR1 and CDR2 (germline): LGHDT, YNNKEL (reference sequence). The CDR3 loop spans 14 amino acids.

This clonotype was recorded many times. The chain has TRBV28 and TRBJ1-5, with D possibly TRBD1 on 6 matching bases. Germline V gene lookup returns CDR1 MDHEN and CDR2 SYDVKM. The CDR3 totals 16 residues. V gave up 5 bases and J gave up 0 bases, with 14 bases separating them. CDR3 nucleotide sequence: TGTGCCAGCAGTCCCACCCCAGGGGTTAGCAATCAGCCCCAGCATTTT. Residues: CASSPTPGVSNQPQHF.

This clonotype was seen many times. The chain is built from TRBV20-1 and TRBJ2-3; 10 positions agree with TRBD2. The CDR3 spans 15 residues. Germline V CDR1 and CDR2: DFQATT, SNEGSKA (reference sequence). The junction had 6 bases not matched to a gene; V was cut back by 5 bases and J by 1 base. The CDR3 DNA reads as TGCAGTGCTCTCACCGGGACTAGCGGCACAGATACGCAGTATTTT. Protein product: CSALTGTSGTDTQYF.